This TCR beta chain was recorded in a study of blood T cell repertoires in COVID-19. As for the study in general: Some COVID-19 samples were acute and others convalescent; all came from the United States, Italy and Spain.

The germline V gene encodes CDR1 SGHTA and CDR2 FQGNSA. V shed 6 bases, J shed 2 bases, and the junction held 3 bases outside the gene matches. The CDR3 spans 13 residues. TCRdb keeps only in-frame clones here, not all; method: immunoSEQ multiplex PCR. The data hold around 86,000 clones, with around 87% observed a single time. The receptor's source is a human donor with acute or convalescent COVID-19. The donor label of this sample is uncertain. Sequenced material: peripheral blood. V and J are TRBV7-2 and TRBJ1-2; 7 bases are a match to TRBD1. The CDR3 DNA reads as TGTGCCAGCAGATTGACAGGGAACTATGGCTACACCTTC. Amino acids: CASRLTGNYGYTF.